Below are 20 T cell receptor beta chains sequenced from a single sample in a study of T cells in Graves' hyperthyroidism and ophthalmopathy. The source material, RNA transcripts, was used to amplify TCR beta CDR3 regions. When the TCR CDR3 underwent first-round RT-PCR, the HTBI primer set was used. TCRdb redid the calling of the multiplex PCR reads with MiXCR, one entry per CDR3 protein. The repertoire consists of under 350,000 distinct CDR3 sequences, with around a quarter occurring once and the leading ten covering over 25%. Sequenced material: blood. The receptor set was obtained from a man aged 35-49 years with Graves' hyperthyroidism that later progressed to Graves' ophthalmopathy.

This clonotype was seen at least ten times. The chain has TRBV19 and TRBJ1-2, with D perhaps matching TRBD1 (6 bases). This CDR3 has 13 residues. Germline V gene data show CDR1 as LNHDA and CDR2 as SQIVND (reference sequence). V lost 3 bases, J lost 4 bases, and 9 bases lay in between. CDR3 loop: CASSIQGSYGYTF. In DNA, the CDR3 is TGTGCCAGTAGTATTCAGGGGTCCTATGGCTACACCTTC.

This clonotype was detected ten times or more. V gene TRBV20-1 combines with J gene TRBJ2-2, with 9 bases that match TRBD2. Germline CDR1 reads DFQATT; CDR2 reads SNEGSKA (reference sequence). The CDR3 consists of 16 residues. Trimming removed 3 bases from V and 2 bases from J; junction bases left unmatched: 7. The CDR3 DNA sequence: TGCAGTGCTAGCCCCTCTAGCGGGATTAACACCGGGGAGCTGTTTTTT. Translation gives CSASPSSGINTGELFF.

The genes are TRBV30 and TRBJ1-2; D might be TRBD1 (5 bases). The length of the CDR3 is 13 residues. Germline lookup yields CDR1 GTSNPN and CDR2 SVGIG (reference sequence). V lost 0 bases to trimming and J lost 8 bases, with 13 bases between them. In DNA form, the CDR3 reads TGTGCCTGGAGTGTATCGGGGACTGTAGGCTACACCTTC. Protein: CAWSVSGTVGYTF.

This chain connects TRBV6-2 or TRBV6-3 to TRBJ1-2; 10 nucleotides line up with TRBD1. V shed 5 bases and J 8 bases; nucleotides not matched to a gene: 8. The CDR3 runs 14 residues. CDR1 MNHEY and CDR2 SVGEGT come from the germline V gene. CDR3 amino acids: CASSPRDRGRGYTF. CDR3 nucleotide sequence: TGTGCCAGCAGTCCTCGGGACAGGGGAAGAGGCTACACCTTC.

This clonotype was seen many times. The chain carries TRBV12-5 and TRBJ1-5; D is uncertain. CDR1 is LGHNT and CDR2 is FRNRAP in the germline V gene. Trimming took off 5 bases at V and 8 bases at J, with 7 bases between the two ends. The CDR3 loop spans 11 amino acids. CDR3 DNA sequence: TGTGCTAGTGGTGCTGATAAGCCCCAGCATTTT. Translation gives CASGADKPQHF.

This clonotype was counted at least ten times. CDR3 residues: CASSPGRAFEAFF. DNA for the CDR3: TGTGCCAGCAGCCCAGGGCGTGCTTTTGAAGCTTTCTTT. This chain joins TRBV7-9 and TRBJ1-1; D possibly corresponds to TRBD1 (5 bases). The CDR3 loop spans 13 amino acids. V lost 5 bases and J 7 bases, leaving 14 bases between the germline ends. The V gene's germline CDR1 is SEHNR and CDR2 FQNEAQ (reference sequence).

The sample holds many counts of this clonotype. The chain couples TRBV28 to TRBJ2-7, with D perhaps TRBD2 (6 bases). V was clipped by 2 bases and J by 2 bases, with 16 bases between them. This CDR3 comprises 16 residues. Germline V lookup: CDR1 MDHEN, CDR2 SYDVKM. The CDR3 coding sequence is TGTGCCAGCAGTTTAGGTGCGAGCGGGTTTACCTACGAGCAGTACTTC. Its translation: CASSLGASGFTYEQYF.

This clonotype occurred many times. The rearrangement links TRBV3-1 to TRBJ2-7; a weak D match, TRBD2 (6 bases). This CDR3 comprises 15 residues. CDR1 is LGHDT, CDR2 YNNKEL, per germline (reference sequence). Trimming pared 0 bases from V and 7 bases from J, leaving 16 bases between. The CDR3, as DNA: TGTGCCAGCAGCCAAGATACCCACCCCGGGAGAGAGCAGTACTTC. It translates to CASSQDTHPGREQYF.

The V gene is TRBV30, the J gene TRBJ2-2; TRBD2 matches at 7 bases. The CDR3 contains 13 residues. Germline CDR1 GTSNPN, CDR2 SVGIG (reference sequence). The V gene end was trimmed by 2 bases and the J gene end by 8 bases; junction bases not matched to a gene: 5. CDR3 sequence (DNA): TGTGCCTGGAGTCCTAGCGGTGCGGGGGAGCTGTTTTTT. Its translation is CAWSPSGAGELFF.

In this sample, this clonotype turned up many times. The CDR3 DNA sequence: TGTGCCAGCAGCCAAGGGACTAGCGGGAAAAAGACCCAGTACTTC. Translated, it gives CASSQGTSGKKTQYF. The chain couples TRBV3-1 to TRBJ2-5, with 12 bases matching TRBD2. Trimming took 1 base from V and 6 from J; bases not matched to a gene: 3. The CDR3 length is 15 residues. The V gene's germline CDR1 is LGHDT and CDR2 YNNKEL (reference sequence).

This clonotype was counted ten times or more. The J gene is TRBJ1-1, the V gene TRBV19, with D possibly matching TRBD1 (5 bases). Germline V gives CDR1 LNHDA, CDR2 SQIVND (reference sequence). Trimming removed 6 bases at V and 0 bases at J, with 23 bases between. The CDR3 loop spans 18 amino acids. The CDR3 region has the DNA TGTGCCAGTAGGATCACCCTAGCTTGGGGGACCATGAACACTGAAGCTTTCTTT. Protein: CASRITLAWGTMNTEAFF. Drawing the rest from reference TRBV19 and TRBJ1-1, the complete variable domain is DGGITQSPKYLFRKEGQNVTLSCEQNLNHDAMYWYRQDPGQGLRLIYYSQIVNDFQKGDIAEGYSVSREKKESFPLTVTSAQKNPTAFYLCASRITLAWGTMNTEAFFGQGTRLTVV.

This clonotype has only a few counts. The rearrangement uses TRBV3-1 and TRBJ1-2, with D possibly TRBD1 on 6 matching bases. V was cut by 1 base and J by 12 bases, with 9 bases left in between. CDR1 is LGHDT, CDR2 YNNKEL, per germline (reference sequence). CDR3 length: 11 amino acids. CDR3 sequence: CASSQGGANTF. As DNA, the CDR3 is TGTGCCAGCAGCCAAGGGGGGGCGAACACCTTC.

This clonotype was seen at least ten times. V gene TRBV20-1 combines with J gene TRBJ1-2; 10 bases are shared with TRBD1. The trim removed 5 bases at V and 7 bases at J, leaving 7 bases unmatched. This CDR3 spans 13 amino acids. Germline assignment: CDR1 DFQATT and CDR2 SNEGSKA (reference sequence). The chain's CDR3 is CSAPPRQGAGYTF. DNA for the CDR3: TGCAGTGCTCCCCCAAGACAGGGGGCTGGCTACACCTTC.

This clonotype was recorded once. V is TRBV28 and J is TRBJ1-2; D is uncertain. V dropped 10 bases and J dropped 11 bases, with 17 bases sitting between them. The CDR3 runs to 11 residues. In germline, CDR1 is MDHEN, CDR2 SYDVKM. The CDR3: CATHPTVKYTF. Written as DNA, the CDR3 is TGTGCCACCCACCCGACGGTCAAGTACACCTTC.

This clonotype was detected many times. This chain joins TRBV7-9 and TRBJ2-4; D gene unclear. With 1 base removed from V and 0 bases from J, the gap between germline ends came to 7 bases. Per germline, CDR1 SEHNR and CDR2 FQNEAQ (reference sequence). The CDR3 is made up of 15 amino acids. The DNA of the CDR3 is TGTGCCAGCAGCTTAGATAGCCTAGCCAAAAACATTCAGTACTTC. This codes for CASSLDSLAKNIQYF.

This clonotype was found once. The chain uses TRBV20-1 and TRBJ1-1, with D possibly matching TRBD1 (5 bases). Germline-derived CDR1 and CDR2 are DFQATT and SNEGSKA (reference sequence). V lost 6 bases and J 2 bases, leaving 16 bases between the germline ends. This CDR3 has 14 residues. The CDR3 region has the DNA TGCAGTGCCAGGGATCTCTTTTTAAACACTGAAGCTTTCTTT. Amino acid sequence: CSARDLFLNTEAFF.

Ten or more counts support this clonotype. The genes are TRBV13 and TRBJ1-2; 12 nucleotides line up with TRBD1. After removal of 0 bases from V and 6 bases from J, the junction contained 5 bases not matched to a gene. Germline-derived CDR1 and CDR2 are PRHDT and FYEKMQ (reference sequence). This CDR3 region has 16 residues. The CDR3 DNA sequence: TGTGCCAGCAGCTTAGGGGGACAGGGGGCGCTCGATGGCTACACCTTC. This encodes CASSLGGQGALDGYTF.

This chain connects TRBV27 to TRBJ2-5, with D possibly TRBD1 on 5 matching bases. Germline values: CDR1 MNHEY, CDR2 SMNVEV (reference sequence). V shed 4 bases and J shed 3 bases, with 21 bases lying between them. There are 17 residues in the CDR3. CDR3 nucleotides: TGTGCCAGCAGTTCGCTCCTGGGGCTGCAGGAGAAAGAGACCCAGTACTTC. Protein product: CASSSLLGLQEKETQYF.

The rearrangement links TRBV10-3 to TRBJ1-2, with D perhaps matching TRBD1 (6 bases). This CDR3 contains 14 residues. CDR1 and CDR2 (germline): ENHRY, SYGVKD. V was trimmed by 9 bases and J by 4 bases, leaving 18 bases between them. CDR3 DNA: TGTGCCATTTTAACAACTCTAGGGGGCTATGGCTACACCTTC. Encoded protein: CAILTTLGGYGYTF.

In DNA form, the CDR3 reads TGCGCCAGCCAACAGGGGATTGGGACCCAGTACTTC. The encoded protein is CASQQGIGTQYF. The chain uses TRBV5-1 and TRBJ2-5; TRBD1 aligns across 7 bases. CDR3 length equals 12 residues. The germline CDR1 and CDR2 sequences are SGHRS and YFSETQ. With 7 bases clipped from V and 7 bases from J, the junction kept 7 bases outside the gene matches.